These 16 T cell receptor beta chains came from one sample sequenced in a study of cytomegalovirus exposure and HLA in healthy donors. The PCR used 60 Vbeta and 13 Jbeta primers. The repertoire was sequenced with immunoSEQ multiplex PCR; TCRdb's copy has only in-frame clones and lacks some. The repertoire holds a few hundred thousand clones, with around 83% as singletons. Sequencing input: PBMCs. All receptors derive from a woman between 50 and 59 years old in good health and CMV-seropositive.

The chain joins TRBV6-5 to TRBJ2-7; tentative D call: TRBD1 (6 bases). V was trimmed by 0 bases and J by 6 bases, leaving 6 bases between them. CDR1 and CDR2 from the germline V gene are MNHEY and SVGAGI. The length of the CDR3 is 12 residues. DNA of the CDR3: TGTGCCAGCAGTTACTCAGGGGGCGAGCAGTACTTC. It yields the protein CASSYSGGEQYF.

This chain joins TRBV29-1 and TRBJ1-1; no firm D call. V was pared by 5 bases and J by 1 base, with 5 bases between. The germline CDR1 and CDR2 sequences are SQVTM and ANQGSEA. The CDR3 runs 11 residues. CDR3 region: CSVIKNTEAFF. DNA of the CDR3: TGCAGCGTTATCAAGAACACTGAAGCTTTCTTT.

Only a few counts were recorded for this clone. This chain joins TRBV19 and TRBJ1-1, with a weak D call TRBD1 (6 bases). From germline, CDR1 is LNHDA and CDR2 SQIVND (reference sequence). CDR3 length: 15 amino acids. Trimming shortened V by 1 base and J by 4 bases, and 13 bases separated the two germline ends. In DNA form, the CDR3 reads TGTGCCAGTAGTATAGGTCCAGGGGCTGCCACTGAAGCTTTCTTT. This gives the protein CASSIGPGAATEAFF.

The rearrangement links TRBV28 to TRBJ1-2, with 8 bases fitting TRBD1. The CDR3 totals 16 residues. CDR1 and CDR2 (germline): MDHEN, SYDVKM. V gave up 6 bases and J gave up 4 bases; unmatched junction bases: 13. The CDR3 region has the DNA TGTGCCAGCAGGGATGGGGGACAGGCAAAACTCTATGGCTACACCTTC. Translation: CASRDGGQAKLYGYTF.

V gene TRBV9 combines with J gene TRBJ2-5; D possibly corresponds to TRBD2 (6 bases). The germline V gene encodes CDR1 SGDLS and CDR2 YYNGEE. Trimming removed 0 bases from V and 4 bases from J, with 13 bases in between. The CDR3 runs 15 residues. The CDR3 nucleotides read TGTGCCAGCAGCGTAGAGGAGGGACCCCTAGAGACCCAGTACTTC. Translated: CASSVEEGPLETQYF.

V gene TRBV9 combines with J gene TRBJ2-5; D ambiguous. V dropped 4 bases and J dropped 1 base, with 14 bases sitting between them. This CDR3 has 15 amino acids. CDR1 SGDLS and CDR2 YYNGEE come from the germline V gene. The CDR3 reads CASSILPNSQETQYF. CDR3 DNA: TGTGCCAGCAGCATACTCCCCAATAGCCAAGAGACCCAGTACTTC.

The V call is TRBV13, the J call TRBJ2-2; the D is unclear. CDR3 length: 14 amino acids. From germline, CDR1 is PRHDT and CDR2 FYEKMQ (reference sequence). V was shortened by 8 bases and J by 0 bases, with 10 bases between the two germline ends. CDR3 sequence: CASALHANTGELFF. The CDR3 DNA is TGTGCCAGCGCCTTACACGCGAACACCGGGGAGCTGTTTTTT.

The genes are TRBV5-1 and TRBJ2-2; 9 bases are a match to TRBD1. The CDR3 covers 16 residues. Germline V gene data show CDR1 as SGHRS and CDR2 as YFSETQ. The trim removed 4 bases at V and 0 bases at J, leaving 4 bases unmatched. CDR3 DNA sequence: TGCGCCAGCAGCATGGGACAGGGACCGAACACCGGGGAGCTGTTTTTT. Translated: CASSMGQGPNTGELFF.

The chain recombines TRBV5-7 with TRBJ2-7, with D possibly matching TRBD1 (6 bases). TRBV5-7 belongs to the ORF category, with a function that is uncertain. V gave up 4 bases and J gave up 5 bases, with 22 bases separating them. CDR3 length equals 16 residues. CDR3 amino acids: CASSQIPGHGGHEQYF. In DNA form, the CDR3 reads TGTGCCAGCAGCCAAATTCCGGGACACGGCGGCCACGAGCAGTACTTC.

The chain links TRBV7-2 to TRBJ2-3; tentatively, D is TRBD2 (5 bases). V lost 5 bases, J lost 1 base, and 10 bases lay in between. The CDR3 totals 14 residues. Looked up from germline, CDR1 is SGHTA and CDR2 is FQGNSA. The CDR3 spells CASSRGTRTDTQYF. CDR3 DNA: TGTGCCAGCAGCCGGGGAACCCGCACAGATACGCAGTATTTT.

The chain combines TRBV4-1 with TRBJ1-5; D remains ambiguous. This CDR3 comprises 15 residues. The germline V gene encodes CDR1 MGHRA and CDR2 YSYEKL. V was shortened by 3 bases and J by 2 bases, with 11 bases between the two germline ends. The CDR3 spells CASSQRITGNQPQHF. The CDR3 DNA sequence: TGCGCCAGCAGCCAGAGGATTACTGGCAATCAGCCCCAGCATTTT.

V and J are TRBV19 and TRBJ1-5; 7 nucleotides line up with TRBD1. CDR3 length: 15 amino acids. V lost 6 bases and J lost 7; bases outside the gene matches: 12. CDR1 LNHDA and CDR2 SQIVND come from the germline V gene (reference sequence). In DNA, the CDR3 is TGTGCCAGTAGCGGGACAGCCAAGGCGGGACAGCCCCAGCATTTT. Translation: CASSGTAKAGQPQHF. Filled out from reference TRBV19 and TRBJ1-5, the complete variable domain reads DGGITQSPKYLFRKEGQNVTLSCEQNLNHDAMYWYRQDPGQGLRLIYYSQIVNDFQKGDIAEGYSVSREKKESFPLTVTSAQKNPTAFYLCASSGTAKAGQPQHFGDGTRLSIL.

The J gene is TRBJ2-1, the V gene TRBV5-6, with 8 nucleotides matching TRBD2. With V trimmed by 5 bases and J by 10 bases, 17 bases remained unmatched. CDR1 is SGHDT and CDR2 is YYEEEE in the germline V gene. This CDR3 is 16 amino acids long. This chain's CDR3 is CASRRPGTRVNDEQFF. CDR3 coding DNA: TGTGCCAGCAGAAGGCCCGGGACTAGGGTCAATGACGAGCAGTTCTTC.

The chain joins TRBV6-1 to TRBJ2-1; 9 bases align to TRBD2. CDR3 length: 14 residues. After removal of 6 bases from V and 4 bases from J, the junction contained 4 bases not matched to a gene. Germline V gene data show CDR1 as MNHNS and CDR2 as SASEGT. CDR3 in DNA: TGTGCCAGCAGCATAGCGGGGGAGTACAATGAGCAGTTCTTC. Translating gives CASSIAGEYNEQFF.

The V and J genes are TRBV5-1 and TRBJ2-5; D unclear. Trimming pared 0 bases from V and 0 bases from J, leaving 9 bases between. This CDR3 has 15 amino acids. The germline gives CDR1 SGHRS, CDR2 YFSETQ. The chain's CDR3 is CASSLAGLNQETQYF. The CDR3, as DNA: TGCGCCAGCAGCTTGGCCGGGTTGAACCAAGAGACCCAGTACTTC.

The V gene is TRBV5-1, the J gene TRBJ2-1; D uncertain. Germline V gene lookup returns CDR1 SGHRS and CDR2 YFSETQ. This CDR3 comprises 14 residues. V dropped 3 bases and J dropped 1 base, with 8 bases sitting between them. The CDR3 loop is CASSSDISYNEQFF. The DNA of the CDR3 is TGCGCCAGCAGCTCCGACATATCCTACAATGAGCAGTTCTTC.